This is a list of T cell receptor beta chains from one sample in a study of cytomegalovirus exposure and HLA in healthy donors. Sequenced by immunoSEQ multiplex PCR; TCRdb stores in-frame clones only, minus some. The repertoire consists of 160,000 or so clones, with roughly four fifths occurring once and the leading ten covering 4% to 5%. What was sequenced was PBMCs. These receptors were obtained from a woman aged 18-29 years in good health and CMV-seropositive. Both conserved end residues are part of each CDR3. D genes are given only for firm matches. Expanded clones get a size class; other rows say once, few or many, or leave the size out.

d_gene: NA
abundance: NA
j_gene: TRBJ1-1
len: 14
v_gene: TRBV4-3
CDR3aa: CASSQDPKNTEAFF
CDR3nt: TGCGCCAGCAGCCAAGACCCCAAGAACACTGAAGCTTTCTTT

d_gene: NA
abundance: NA
j_gene: TRBJ2-3
len: 12
v_gene: TRBV6-6
CDR3aa: CASNTGTDTQYF
CDR3nt: TGTGCCAGCAATACGGGCACAGATACGCAGTATTTT

d_gene: NA
abundance: NA
j_gene: TRBJ1-5
len: 15
v_gene: TRBV7-2
CDR3aa: CASSATGTTNQPQHF
CDR3nt: TGTGCCAGCAGCGCGACTGGGACTACCAATCAGCCCCAGCATTTT

d_gene: TRBD2
abundance: NA
j_gene: TRBJ2-1
len: 14
v_gene: TRBV5-6
CDR3aa: CASGGGENYNEQFF
CDR3nt: TGTGCCAGCGGTGGGGGGGAAAATTACAATGAGCAGTTCTTC

d_gene: NA
abundance: NA
j_gene: TRBJ1-5
len: 15
v_gene: TRBV7-9
CDR3aa: CASSFGGPGDQPQHF
CDR3nt: TGTGCCAGCAGCTTCGGGGGGCCAGGGGATCAGCCCCAGCATTTT

d_gene: TRBD1
abundance: NA
j_gene: TRBJ1-2
len: 16
v_gene: TRBV7-8
CDR3aa: CASSSQPRGRLHGYTF
CDR3nt: TGTGCCAGCAGCTCACAGCCCAGGGGGCGCCTCCATGGCTACACCTTC

d_gene: NA
abundance: NA
j_gene: TRBJ2-5
len: 14
v_gene: TRBV11-1
CDR3aa: CASSGRVVGETQYF
CDR3nt: TGTGCCAGCAGCGGCAGGGTGGTGGGAGAGACCCAGTACTTC

d_gene: NA
abundance: NA
j_gene: TRBJ1-2
len: 16
v_gene: TRBV5-4
CDR3aa: CASSLGRGTALEGYTF
CDR3nt: TGTGCCAGCAGCTTGGGCCGCGGGACGGCCCTGGAGGGCTACACCTTC

d_gene: NA
abundance: NA
j_gene: TRBJ2-5
len: 15
v_gene: TRBV7-3
CDR3aa: CASSLSQARGETQYF
CDR3nt: TGTGCCAGCAGCTTAAGCCAGGCCCGCGGGGAGACCCAGTACTTC

d_gene: NA
abundance: NA
j_gene: TRBJ1-2
len: 15
v_gene: TRBV2
CDR3aa: CASSEAGGRFYGYTF
CDR3nt: TGTGCCAGCAGTGAAGCGGGGGGTAGGTTCTATGGCTACACCTTC

d_gene: NA
abundance: NA
j_gene: TRBJ1-1
len: 12
v_gene: TRBV5-6
CDR3aa: CASRTTYTEAFF
CDR3nt: TGTGCCAGCAGGACAACGTACACTGAAGCTTTCTTT

d_gene: TRBD2
abundance: NA
j_gene: TRBJ2-5
len: 17
v_gene: TRBV4-2
CDR3aa: CASSQFQSGGAEETQYF
CDR3nt: TGTGCCAGCAGCCAATTCCAAAGCGGGGGGGCCGAAGAGACCCAGTACTTC

d_gene: TRBD1
abundance: NA
j_gene: TRBJ1-4
len: 15
v_gene: TRBV27
CDR3aa: CASRDRGLANEKLFF
CDR3nt: TGTGCCAGCAGAGACAGGGGTTTGGCTAATGAAAAACTGTTTTTT

d_gene: TRBD1
abundance: NA
j_gene: TRBJ1-1
len: 15
v_gene: TRBV2
CDR3aa: CASSEFGQGNTEAFF
CDR3nt: TGTGCCAGCAGTGAATTCGGACAGGGAAACACTGAAGCTTTCTTT

d_gene: NA
abundance: NA
j_gene: TRBJ1-2
len: 15
v_gene: TRBV19
CDR3aa: CASSPGSWLDYGYTF
CDR3nt: TGTGCCAGTAGTCCCGGTTCATGGTTGGACTATGGCTACACCTTC

d_gene: NA
abundance: NA
j_gene: TRBJ1-1
len: 10
v_gene: TRBV20-1
CDR3aa: CSAYRFEAFF
CDR3nt: TGCAGTGCTTACAGGTTTGAAGCTTTCTTT

d_gene: NA
abundance: NA
j_gene: TRBJ2-3
len: 16
v_gene: TRBV9
CDR3aa: CASSVEGGQSTDTQYF
CDR3nt: TGTGCCAGCAGCGTAGAGGGCGGACAGAGCACAGATACGCAGTATTTT

d_gene: TRBD1
abundance: NA
j_gene: TRBJ2-7
len: 15
v_gene: TRBV5-1
CDR3aa: CASAGGQGPTYEQYF
CDR3nt: TGCGCCAGCGCCGGCGGACAGGGGCCAACCTACGAGCAGTACTTC

d_gene: NA
abundance: NA
j_gene: TRBJ1-1
len: 12
v_gene: TRBV5-6
CDR3aa: CASSPGVTEAFF
CDR3nt: TGTGCCAGCAGCCCGGGGGTCACTGAAGCTTTCTTT

d_gene: NA
abundance: once
j_gene: TRBJ2-2
len: 16
v_gene: TRBV7-3
CDR3aa: CASSLNRAQNTGELFF
CDR3nt: TGTGCCAGCAGCTTAAACAGGGCCCAGAACACCGGGGAGCTGTTTTTT

d_gene: TRBD1
abundance: NA
j_gene: TRBJ1-1
len: 16
v_gene: TRBV11-3
CDR3aa: CASSSSRTGVDTEAFF
CDR3nt: TGTGCCAGCAGCTCCTCTCGGACAGGGGTGGACACTGAAGCTTTCTTT

d_gene: NA
abundance: NA
j_gene: TRBJ2-3
len: 15
v_gene: TRBV30
CDR3aa: CAWSLGADSTDTQYF
CDR3nt: TGTGCCTGGAGTCTTGGGGCAGATAGCACAGATACGCAGTATTTT

d_gene: TRBD1
abundance: NA
j_gene: TRBJ1-1
len: 14
v_gene: TRBV5-6
CDR3aa: CASSPGQRNTEAFF
CDR3nt: TGTGCCAGCAGCCCGGGACAGAGGAACACTGAAGCTTTCTTT

d_gene: NA
abundance: NA
j_gene: TRBJ1-2
len: 13
v_gene: TRBV7-8
CDR3aa: CASSGTGNYGYTF
CDR3nt: TGTGCCAGCAGCGGTACAGGGAACTATGGCTACACCTTC

d_gene: NA
abundance: NA
j_gene: TRBJ1-6
len: 15
v_gene: TRBV7-8
CDR3aa: CASSSEDGRISPLHF
CDR3nt: TGTGCCAGCAGCTCGGAGGACGGCCGGATTTCACCCCTCCACTTT

d_gene: NA
abundance: NA
j_gene: TRBJ2-7
len: 13
v_gene: TRBV19
CDR3aa: CASSMWQGDEQYF
CDR3nt: TGTGCCAGTAGTATGTGGCAGGGCGACGAGCAGTACTTC

d_gene: NA
abundance: NA
j_gene: TRBJ1-5
len: 13
v_gene: TRBV28
CDR3aa: CASSWTASQPQHF
CDR3nt: TGTGCCAGCAGTTGGACAGCCTCTCAGCCCCAGCATTTT

d_gene: NA
abundance: NA
j_gene: TRBJ2-3
len: 14
v_gene: TRBV28
CDR3aa: CASSFLRNTDTQYF
CDR3nt: TGTGCCAGCAGTTTTCTGCGGAACACAGATACGCAGTATTTT

d_gene: NA
abundance: NA
j_gene: TRBJ2-1
len: 13
v_gene: TRBV7-6
CDR3aa: CASSSTELNEQFF
CDR3nt: TGTGCCAGCAGCTCGACTGAGCTGAATGAGCAGTTCTTC

d_gene: NA
abundance: NA
j_gene: TRBJ2-1
len: 15
v_gene: TRBV4-1
CDR3aa: CASSQEVREYNEQFF
CDR3nt: TGCGCCAGCAGCCAAGAGGTGAGGGAATACAATGAGCAGTTCTTC

d_gene: TRBD1
abundance: NA
j_gene: TRBJ2-7
len: 15
v_gene: TRBV2
CDR3aa: CASTPLRQGAYEQYF
CDR3nt: TGTGCCAGCACTCCGCTTAGACAGGGGGCATACGAGCAGTACTTC

d_gene: NA
abundance: NA
j_gene: TRBJ2-3
len: 16
v_gene: TRBV5-1
CDR3aa: CASSLFGTASTDTQYF
CDR3nt: TGCGCCAGCAGCTTGTTCGGCACAGCTAGCACAGATACGCAGTATTTT

d_gene: NA
abundance: NA
j_gene: TRBJ2-3
len: 16
v_gene: TRBV6-5
CDR3aa: CASSYSRYGQSDTQYF
CDR3nt: TGTGCCAGCAGTTACTCCAGATATGGACAGTCTGATACGCAGTATTTT

d_gene: NA
abundance: NA
j_gene: TRBJ1-4
len: 14
v_gene: TRBV29-1
CDR3aa: CSVEGGAGNEKLFF
CDR3nt: TGCAGCGTTGAAGGTGGTGCGGGGAATGAAAAACTGTTTTTT

d_gene: TRBD2
abundance: NA
j_gene: TRBJ2-7
len: 15
v_gene: TRBV6-1
CDR3aa: CASGTSGGYPYEQYF
CDR3nt: TGTGCCAGCGGGACTAGCGGGGGTTACCCATACGAGCAGTACTTC

d_gene: TRBD1
abundance: NA
j_gene: TRBJ2-7
len: 15
v_gene: TRBV10-3
CDR3aa: CAISGPLDRVEEQYF
CDR3nt: TGTGCCATCAGTGGCCCTTTAGACAGGGTCGAGGAGCAGTACTTC

d_gene: TRBD1
abundance: NA
j_gene: TRBJ2-7
len: 11
v_gene: TRBV20-1
CDR3aa: CSAVDRGEQYF
CDR3nt: TGCAGTGCGGTGGACAGGGGCGAGCAGTACTTC

d_gene: NA
abundance: NA
j_gene: TRBJ1-1
len: 16
v_gene: TRBV12-5
CDR3aa: CASGLVLGVGSTEAFF
CDR3nt: TGTGCTAGTGGTTTGGTACTCGGAGTTGGGAGCACTGAAGCTTTCTTT

d_gene: TRBD1
abundance: NA
j_gene: TRBJ1-2
len: 16
v_gene: TRBV11-2
CDR3aa: CASSLWGQGNLNGYTF
CDR3nt: TGTGCCAGCAGCTTATGGGGACAGGGGAATCTTAATGGCTACACCTTC

d_gene: NA
abundance: few
j_gene: TRBJ1-6
len: 15
v_gene: TRBV11-2
CDR3aa: CASSLVGRGNSPLHF
CDR3nt: TGTGCCAGCAGCTTAGTGGGGAGGGGGAATTCACCCCTCCACTTT

d_gene: TRBD1
abundance: NA
j_gene: TRBJ2-5
len: 15
v_gene: TRBV19
CDR3aa: CASTDGQGAGETQYF
CDR3nt: TGTGCCAGCACCGATGGACAGGGGGCCGGAGAGACCCAGTACTTC

d_gene: NA
abundance: NA
j_gene: TRBJ1-1
len: 13
v_gene: TRBV5-6
CDR3aa: CASSFWSRTEAFF
CDR3nt: TGTGCCAGCAGCTTTTGGTCGCGCACTGAAGCTTTCTTT

d_gene: NA
abundance: NA
j_gene: TRBJ1-5
len: 16
v_gene: TRBV4-2
CDR3aa: CASSQDWQGLYQPQHF
CDR3nt: TGTGCCAGCAGCCAAGATTGGCAGGGGCTATATCAGCCCCAGCATTTT

d_gene: NA
abundance: NA
j_gene: TRBJ1-5
len: 15
v_gene: TRBV4-1
CDR3aa: CASSSRGEGGQPQHF
CDR3nt: TGCGCCAGCAGCAGCCGGGGGGAAGGGGGTCAGCCCCAGCATTTT

d_gene: NA
abundance: NA
j_gene: TRBJ1-5
len: 15
v_gene: TRBV9
CDR3aa: CASSVGGGKHQPQHF
CDR3nt: TGTGCCAGCAGCGTAGGGGGGGGGAAACATCAGCCCCAGCATTTT

d_gene: NA
abundance: NA
j_gene: TRBJ2-3
len: 13
v_gene: TRBV14
CDR3aa: CASSPLLKDTQYF
CDR3nt: TGTGCCAGCAGCCCCCTACTTAAAGATACGCAGTATTTT

d_gene: NA
abundance: NA
j_gene: TRBJ1-2
len: 14
v_gene: TRBV6-1
CDR3aa: CASTLPGGNYGYTF
CDR3nt: TGTGCCAGCACCCTCCCGGGAGGAAACTATGGCTACACCTTC

d_gene: TRBD1
abundance: NA
j_gene: TRBJ2-5
len: 15
v_gene: TRBV7-3
CDR3aa: CASSPGTGSRETQYF
CDR3nt: TGTGCCAGCAGCCCCGGGACAGGGTCGCGGGAGACCCAGTACTTC

d_gene: TRBD2
abundance: once
j_gene: TRBJ2-1
len: 15
v_gene: TRBV9
CDR3aa: CASSVAASGVGEQFF
CDR3nt: TGTGCCAGCAGCGTAGCGGCTAGCGGGGTAGGTGAGCAGTTCTTC